One T cell receptor (beta chain) is described in this entry. Germline CDR1 reads SGHVS; CDR2 reads FNYEAQ. There are 14 residues in the CDR3. The data stem from a study of glioma-infiltrating T cells after dendritic cell vaccination. Study information: At biweekly intervals, patients got three intradermal dendritic cell vaccine injections.

As to time point: after dendritic cell vaccination, including at tumor progression/relapse. The PCR used 60 V beta and 13 J beta primers. TCRdb's table, derived via immunoSEQ multiplex PCR, lists solely in-frame clones and lacks some. The sample holds just under 100,000 clones; approximately 80% are singletons and the top ten take under 6.5%. This TCR came from a human donor with glioblastoma. The chain has TRBV7-6 and TRBJ2-5; 8 nucleotides align to TRBD1. Matching the DNA end better, TRBJ2-7 makes the J call doubtful. This sample comprised blood, obtained after dendritic cell vaccination. The CDR3 DNA sequence: TGTGCCAGCAGCTCGAGGACAGGGCCGCACGAGCAGTACTTC. Protein: CASSSRTGPHEQYF.